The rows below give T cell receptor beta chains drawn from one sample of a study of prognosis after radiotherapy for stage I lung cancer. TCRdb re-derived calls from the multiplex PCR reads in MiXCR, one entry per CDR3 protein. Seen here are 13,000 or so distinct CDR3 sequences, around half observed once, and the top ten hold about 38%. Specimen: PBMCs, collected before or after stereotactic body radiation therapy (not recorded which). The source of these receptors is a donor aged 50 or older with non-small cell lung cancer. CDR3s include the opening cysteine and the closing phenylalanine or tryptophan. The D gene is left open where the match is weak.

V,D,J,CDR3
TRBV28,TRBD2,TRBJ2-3,CASSGIAGVAADTQYF
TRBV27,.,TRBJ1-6,CASSRQKVSPLHF
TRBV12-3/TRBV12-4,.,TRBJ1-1,CASSGTGLKAFF
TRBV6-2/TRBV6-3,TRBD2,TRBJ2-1,CASSIAGGSVNEQFF
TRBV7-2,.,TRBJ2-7,CASSFRTESYEQYF
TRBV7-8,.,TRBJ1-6,CASSLVSRYNSPLHF
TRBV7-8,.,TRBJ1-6,CASSLDNSPLHF
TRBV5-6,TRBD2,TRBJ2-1,CASRSGLAGVNRNEQFF
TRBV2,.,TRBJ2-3,CASTPGTTSDTQYF
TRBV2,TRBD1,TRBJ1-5,CASSESQGTASNQPQHF
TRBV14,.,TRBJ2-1,CASSKQLADPYNEQFF
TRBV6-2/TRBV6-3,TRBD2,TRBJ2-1,CASSYSPGGSAVREQLF
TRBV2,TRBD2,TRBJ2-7,CASRLGTNSYEQYF
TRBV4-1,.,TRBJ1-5,CASSQIQGNQPQHF
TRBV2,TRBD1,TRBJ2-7,CASKGQGEYEQYF
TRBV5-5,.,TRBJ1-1,CASTPGVHEAFF
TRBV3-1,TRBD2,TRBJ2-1,CASSTRTSGTSYNEQFF
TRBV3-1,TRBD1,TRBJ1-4,CASSQDQTGKREKLFF
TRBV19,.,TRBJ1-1,CASSSGLGNTEAFF
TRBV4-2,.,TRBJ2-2,CASSQDGGGASTGELFF
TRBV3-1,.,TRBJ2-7,CASSRDRLSYEQYF
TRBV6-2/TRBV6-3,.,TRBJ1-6,CASSGGGSYYNSPLHF
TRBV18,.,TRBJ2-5,CASSPLRTEETQYF
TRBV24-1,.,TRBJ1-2,CATSENQRYGYTF
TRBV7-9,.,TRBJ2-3,CASSRSTDTQYF
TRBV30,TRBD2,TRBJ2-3,CAWMSSRGFADTQYF
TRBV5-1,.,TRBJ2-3,CASSSENGLSDTQYF
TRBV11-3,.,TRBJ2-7,CASSPRGQESYEQYF
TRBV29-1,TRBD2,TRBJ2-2,CSVENGLAGGGTGELFF
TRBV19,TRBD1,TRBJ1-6,CASSTLTGGHSPLHF
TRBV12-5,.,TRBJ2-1,CASGTGWSEQFF
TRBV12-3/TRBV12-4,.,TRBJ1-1,CASSPGGTAEAFF
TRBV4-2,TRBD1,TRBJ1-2,CASSQAKGQGVYGYTF
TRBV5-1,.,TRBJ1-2,CASSSTQGYGYTF
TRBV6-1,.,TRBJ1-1,CASIDVGGTEAFF
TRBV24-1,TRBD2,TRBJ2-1,CATSDFGSSGSGEQFF
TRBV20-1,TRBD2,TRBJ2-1,CSAGLVYNEQFF
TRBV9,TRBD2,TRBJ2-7,CASSVSGTWVDEQYF
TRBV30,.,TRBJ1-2,CAWGPGTVVSGYTF
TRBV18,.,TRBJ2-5,CASSPRSRQETQYF
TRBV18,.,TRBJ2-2,CASSPSRGGTGELFF
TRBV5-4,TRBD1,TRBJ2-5,CASSGDRARETQYF
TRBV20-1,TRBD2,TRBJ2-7,CSARVKLGTSGSPYYEQYF
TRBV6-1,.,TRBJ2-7,CASSPRIAAYEQYF
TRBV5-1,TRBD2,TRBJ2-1,CASADSGDNEQFF
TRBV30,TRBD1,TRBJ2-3,CAWSGDRGADTQYF
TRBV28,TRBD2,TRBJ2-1,CASRPGLAEGYNEQFF
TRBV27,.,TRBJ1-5,CARSVWGSSNQPQHF
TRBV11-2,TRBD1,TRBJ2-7,CASSLDRQGNEQYF
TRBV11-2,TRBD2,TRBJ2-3,CASSSRGSGGEGTDTQYF
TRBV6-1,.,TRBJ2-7,CASSETDHYEQYF
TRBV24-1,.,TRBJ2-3,CATSDLRRDSDTQYF
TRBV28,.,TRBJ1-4,CASSPVAAQGQYEKLFF
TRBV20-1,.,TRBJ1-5,CSAKRGDNYQPQHF
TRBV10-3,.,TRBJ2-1,CAIRGSSNEQFF
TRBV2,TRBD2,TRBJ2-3,CASSGTSVPPPQYF
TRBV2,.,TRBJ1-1,CASIGREGAEAFF